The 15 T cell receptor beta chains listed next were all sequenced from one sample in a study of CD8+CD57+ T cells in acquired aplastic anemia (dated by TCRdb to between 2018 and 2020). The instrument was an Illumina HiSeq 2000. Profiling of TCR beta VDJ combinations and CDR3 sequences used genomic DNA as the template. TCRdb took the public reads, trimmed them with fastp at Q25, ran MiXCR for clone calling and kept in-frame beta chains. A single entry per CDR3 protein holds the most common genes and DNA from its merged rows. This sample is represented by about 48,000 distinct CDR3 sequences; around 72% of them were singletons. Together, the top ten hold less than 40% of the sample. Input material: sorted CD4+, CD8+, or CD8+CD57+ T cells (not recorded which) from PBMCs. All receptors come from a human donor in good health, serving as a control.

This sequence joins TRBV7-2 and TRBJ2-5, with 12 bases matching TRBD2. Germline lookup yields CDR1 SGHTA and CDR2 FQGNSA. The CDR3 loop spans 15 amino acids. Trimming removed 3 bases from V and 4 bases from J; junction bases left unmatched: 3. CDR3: CASSFTGLAGETQYF. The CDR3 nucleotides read TGTGCCAGCAGCTTCACGGGACTAGCGGGAGAGACCCAGTACTTC.

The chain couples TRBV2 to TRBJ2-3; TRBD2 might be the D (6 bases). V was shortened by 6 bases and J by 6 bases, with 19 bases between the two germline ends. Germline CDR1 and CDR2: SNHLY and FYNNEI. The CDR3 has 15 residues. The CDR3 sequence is CASRASGAGFDTQYF. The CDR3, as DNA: TGTGCCAGCAGGGCCTCTGGGGCGGGGTTTGATACGCAGTATTTT.

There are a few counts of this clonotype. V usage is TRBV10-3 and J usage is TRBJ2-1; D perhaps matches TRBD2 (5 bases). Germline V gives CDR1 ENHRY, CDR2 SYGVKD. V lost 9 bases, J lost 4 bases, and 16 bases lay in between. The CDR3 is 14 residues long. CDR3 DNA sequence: TGTGCCATGTCTCGGTCCGAGGGTTACAATGAGCAGTTCTTC. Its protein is CAMSRSEGYNEQFF.

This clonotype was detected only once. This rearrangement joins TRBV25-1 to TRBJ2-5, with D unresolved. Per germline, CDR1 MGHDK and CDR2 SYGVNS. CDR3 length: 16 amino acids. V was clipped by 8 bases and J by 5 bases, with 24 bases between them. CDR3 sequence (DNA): TGTGCCAGCGAAGACGGGCAGGTGGGCGTACGGGAGACCCAGTACTTC. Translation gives CASEDGQVGVRETQYF. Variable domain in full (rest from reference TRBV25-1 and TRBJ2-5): EADIYQTPRYLVIGTGKKITLECSQTMGHDKMYWYQQDPGMELHLIHYSYGVNSTEKGDLSSESTVSRIRTEHFPLTLESARPSHTSQYLCASEDGQVGVRETQYFGPGTRLLVL.

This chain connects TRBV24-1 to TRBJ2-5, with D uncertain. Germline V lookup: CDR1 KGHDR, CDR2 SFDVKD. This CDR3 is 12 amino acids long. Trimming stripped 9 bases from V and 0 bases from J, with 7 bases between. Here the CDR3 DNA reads TGTGCCACCGTCAAGTACCAAGAGACCCAGTACTTC. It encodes CATVKYQETQYF.

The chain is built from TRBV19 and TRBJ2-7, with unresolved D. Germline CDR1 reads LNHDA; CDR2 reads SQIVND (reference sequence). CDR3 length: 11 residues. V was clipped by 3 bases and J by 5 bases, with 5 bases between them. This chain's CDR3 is CASSMSHEQYF. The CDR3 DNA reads TGTGCCAGTAGTATGAGCCACGAGCAGTACTTC.

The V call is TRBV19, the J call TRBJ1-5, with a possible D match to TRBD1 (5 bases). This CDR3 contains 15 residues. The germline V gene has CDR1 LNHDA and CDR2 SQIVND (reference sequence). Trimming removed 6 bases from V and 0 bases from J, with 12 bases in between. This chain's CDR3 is CASRRMGGSNQPQHF. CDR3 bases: TGTGCCAGTAGACGGATGGGGGGTAGCAATCAGCCCCAGCATTTT.

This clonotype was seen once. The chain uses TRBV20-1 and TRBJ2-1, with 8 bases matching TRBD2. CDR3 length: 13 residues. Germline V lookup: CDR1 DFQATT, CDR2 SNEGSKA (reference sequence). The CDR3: CSGGLESYNEQFF. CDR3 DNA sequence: TGCAGCGGGGGACTAGAGTCCTACAATGAGCAGTTCTTC.

The CDR3: CATSDPGTGGYNEQFF. Here the CDR3 DNA reads TGTGCCACCAGTGATCCCGGGACAGGGGGCTACAATGAGCAGTTCTTC. The J gene is TRBJ2-1, the V gene TRBV24-1; 11 nucleotides match TRBD1. The V gene's germline CDR1 is KGHDR and CDR2 SFDVKD. This CDR3 has 16 amino acids. V lost 3 bases, J lost 3 bases, and 3 bases stayed unmatched.

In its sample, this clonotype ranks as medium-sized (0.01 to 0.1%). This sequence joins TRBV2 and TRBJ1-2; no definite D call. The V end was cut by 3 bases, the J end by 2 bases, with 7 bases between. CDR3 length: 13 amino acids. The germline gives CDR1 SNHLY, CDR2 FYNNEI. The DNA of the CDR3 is TGTGCCAGCAGTGATCTGGAAAACTATGGCTACACCTTC. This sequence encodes CASSDLENYGYTF.

CDR3 loop: CASTQWEADPNYGYTF. The DNA of the CDR3 is TGTGCCAGTACCCAATGGGAGGCAGATCCTAACTATGGCTACACCTTC. The chain links TRBV19 to TRBJ1-2; D remains ambiguous. CDR1 and CDR2 (germline): LNHDA, SQIVND (reference sequence). There are 16 residues in the CDR3. V lost 7 bases and J lost 0, with 18 bases in between.

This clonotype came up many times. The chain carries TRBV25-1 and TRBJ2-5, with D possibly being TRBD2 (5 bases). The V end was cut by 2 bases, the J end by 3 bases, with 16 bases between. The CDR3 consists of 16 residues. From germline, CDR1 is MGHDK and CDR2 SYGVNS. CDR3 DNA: TGTGCCAGCAGTGAACCCCCTGATGGGAGTGAAGAGACCCAGTACTTC. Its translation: CASSEPPDGSEETQYF.

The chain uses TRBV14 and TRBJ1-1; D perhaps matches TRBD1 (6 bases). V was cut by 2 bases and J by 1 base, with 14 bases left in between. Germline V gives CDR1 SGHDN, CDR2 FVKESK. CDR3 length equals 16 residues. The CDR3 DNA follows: TGTGCCAGCAGCCAACAGGGGCAGGGGCCGAACACTGAAGCTTTCTTT. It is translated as CASSQQGQGPNTEAFF.

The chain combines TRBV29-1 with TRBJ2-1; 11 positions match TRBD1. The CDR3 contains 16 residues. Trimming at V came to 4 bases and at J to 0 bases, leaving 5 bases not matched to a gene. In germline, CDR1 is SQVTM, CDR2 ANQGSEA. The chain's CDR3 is CSVVRTGGSSYNEQFF. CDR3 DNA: TGCAGCGTTGTTCGGACAGGGGGCAGCTCCTACAATGAGCAGTTCTTC.

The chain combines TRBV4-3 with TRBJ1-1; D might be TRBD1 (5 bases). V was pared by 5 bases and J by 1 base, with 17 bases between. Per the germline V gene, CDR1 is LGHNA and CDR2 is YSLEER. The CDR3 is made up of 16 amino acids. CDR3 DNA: TGCGCCAGCAGCTACTTCGGAGACAGTCCGAACACTGAAGCTTTCTTT. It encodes CASSYFGDSPNTEAFF.